These 7 T cell receptor beta chains were sequenced from one sample in a study of T cell repertoires in cytomegalovirus infection. Which antigens these TCRs recognize remains unknown. TCRdb passed the reads through MiXCR, listing each CDR3 protein once. This table has some 270,000 distinct CDR3 sequences, roughly 21% appearing once. The starting material was cultured PBMCs, obtained from culture after CMV antigen stimulation. Source of these receptors: a human donor in good health (CMV status not recorded). Some clones in this sample may be carry-over from other donors' samples.

The table lists this clonotype with a few counts. The chain's CDR3 is CASSEIGLAGGLNYEQYV. CDR3 DNA: TGTGCCAGCAGTGAAATTGGACTAGCGGGAGGATTGAACTACGAGCAGTACGTC. The chain couples TRBV2 to TRBJ2-7, with TRBD2 matching over 14 bases. CDR1 and CDR2 from the germline V gene are SNHLY and FYNNEI. The trim removed 2 bases at V and 3 bases at J, leaving 9 bases unmatched. CDR3 size: 18 residues.

This clonotype was picked up a small number of times. The V call is TRBV6-2 or TRBV6-3, the J call TRBJ2-2; 8 nucleotides line up with TRBD2. The germline V gene encodes CDR1 MNHEY and CDR2 SVGEGT. The CDR3 length is 14 residues. Trimming cost V 6 bases and J 7 bases; bases outside gene matches: 7. The CDR3: CASRSGSTGGELFF. CDR3 nucleotide sequence: TGTGCCAGCAGGAGCGGGAGTACAGGCGGGGAGCTGTTTTTT.

J is TRBJ2-5 and V is TRBV10-1; D is uncertain. Trimming left V 0 bases short and J 4 bases short, with 6 bases between. Germline CDR1 reads WNHNN; CDR2 reads SYGVQD (reference sequence). There are 13 residues in the CDR3. The CDR3 loop reads CASSESGRETQYF. DNA for the CDR3: TGCGCCAGCAGTGAGTCAGGGCGAGAGACCCAGTACTTC.

This clonotype appeared many times. This chain joins TRBV7-9 and TRBJ2-5; no reliable D call. The CDR3 length is 13 residues. CDR1 and CDR2 from the germline V gene are SEHNR and FQNEAQ (reference sequence). Trimming stripped 1 base from V and 5 bases from J, with 8 bases between. CDR3 in DNA: TGTGCCAGCAGCTTAGTGCTGGGCGAGACCCAGTACTTC. Encoded protein: CASSLVLGETQYF.

This clonotype was observed a handful of times. This rearrangement joins TRBV20-1 to TRBJ2-7, with TRBD1 identical over 7 bases. This CDR3 is 14 amino acids long. Germline values: CDR1 DFQATT, CDR2 SNEGSKA (reference sequence). The V segment lost 3 bases and the J segment 3 bases; nucleotides outside the gene matches: 8. In nucleotides, the CDR3 is TGCAGTGCTAGGATCGGGACAGATTTCTACGAGCAGTACTTC. Translating gives CSARIGTDFYEQYF.

There are a few counts of this clonotype. V usage is TRBV19 and J usage is TRBJ2-2; 8 positions agree with TRBD1. V shed 4 bases, J shed 0 bases, and the junction held 4 bases outside the gene matches. The germline CDR1 and CDR2 sequences are LNHDA and SQIVND (reference sequence). The CDR3 loop spans 16 amino acids. CDR3 residues: CASSNTGGTNTGELFF. The CDR3 DNA sequence: TGTGCCAGTAGTAACACAGGGGGAACGAACACCGGGGAGCTGTTTTTT.

The rearrangement joins TRBV12-3 or TRBV12-4 to TRBJ2-4; D not certain. Trimming stripped 5 bases from V and 0 bases from J, with 11 bases between. The CDR3 is made up of 15 amino acids. The CDR3 region is CASSPSRLAKNIQYF. CDR3 DNA sequence: TGTGCCAGCAGTCCGTCCCGGTTAGCCAAAAACATTCAGTACTTC.